This T cell receptor (beta chain) was identified in a study of vaccination and CD4 T cells after COVID-19. As for this clonotype: The antigen is undetermined.

Cultured CD4+ T-cell DNA underwent Oncomine TCR Beta short-read sequencing. TCRdb called the PCR reads again in MiXCR, with one record for every CDR3 protein. The table has 20,000 to 25,000 distinct CDR3 sequences, 65% to 70% seen once; the top ten hold 3% to 4%. The germline CDR1 and CDR2 sequences are DFQATT and SNEGSKA (reference sequence). The V end was cut by 2 bases, the J end by 0 bases, with 8 bases between. The CDR3 is 14 residues long. Treatment: roughly 10-day PBMC culture with coronavirus spike peptide pools or control peptides (ViraFEST assay). Via ViraFEST, peptide pools expanded antigen-specific T cells before TCR sequencing. Negative-selection isolation of CD4+ T cells was performed after roughly 11 days of culture. Study-level results: Relatively small numbers of convalescent patients were studied, with no early post-infection timepoints included. In convalescent patients, a median approximately 83% of post-vaccine SARS-CoV-2-reactive clones appeared only after vaccination.

The clonotype comes from a human donor who had recovered from COVID-19. The sequencing sample was made of CD4+ T cells from blood, cultured in vitro. The chain employs TRBV20-1 and TRBJ1-3, with unresolved D. The CDR3 is CSARQLYSGNTIYF. CDR3 DNA sequence: TGCAGTGCTAGACAATTGTACTCTGGAAACACCATATATTTT.